The clone carrying this TCR beta chain was seen more than once but under ten times. Unique molecular identifiers were built into the TCRbeta library. TCRdb independently ran MiXCR on the PCR reads; one entry per CDR3 protein. The repertoire holds some 240,000 distinct CDR3 sequences, with 12% as singletons. This sample stems from a study of T-cell reconstitution after alpha-beta-depleted transplantation in children. The V end was cut by 5 bases, the J end by 5 bases, with 15 bases between. This CDR3 spans 14 amino acids. The V gene's germline CDR1 is SEHNR and CDR2 FQNEAQ (reference sequence). The sequence was collected from a human donor who donated a stem cell graft to a child with acute lymphoblastic leukemia. The chain couples TRBV7-9 to TRBJ2-5, with D tentatively TRBD2 (5 bases). The sequenced sample was PBMCs from the stem cell graft donor, obtained from the stem cell graft. The CDR3 DNA is TGTGCCAGCAGCGTCCAACTTAGGGAGGAGACCCAGTACTTC. Encoded protein: CASSVQLREETQYF.